A single sample gave rise to the 7 T cell receptor beta chains below, sequenced in a study of blood T cell repertoires in COVID-19. Repertoires were generated with immunoSEQ multiplex PCR, while TCRdb's copy carries only in-frame clones and drops some. The sample has around 120,000 clones, 90% seen once; the top ten hold less than 2%. The sample was peripheral blood. The receptors come from a human donor with active COVID-19. The donor label of this sample is uncertain.

This chain uses TRBV7-8 with TRBJ2-5; a weak D match, TRBD2 (5 bases). CDR3 length: 15 amino acids. The ends were cut back, 5 bases at V and 2 bases at J, with 15 bases in the middle. Germline CDR1 is SGHVS and CDR2 is FQNEAQ. DNA of the CDR3: TGTGCCAGCAGCCGATGGACGGGGATTCAAGAGACCCAGTACTTC. Translation gives CASSRWTGIQETQYF.

The chain recombines TRBV2 with TRBJ2-3, with 12 bases lining up with TRBD1. The V gene's germline CDR1 is SNHLY and CDR2 FYNNEI. The CDR3 is 16 residues long. Unmatched junction bases numbered 9, after V lost 7 bases and J lost 4 bases. The DNA for the CDR3 is TGTGCCAGCACCGAGAGGGACAGGGGGCGTTCAGATACGCAGTATTTT. Encoded protein: CASTERDRGRSDTQYF. Based on the CDR3 plus reference TRBV2 and TRBJ2-3, the full variable domain is EPEVTQTPSHQVTQMGQEVILRCVPISNHLYFYWYRQILGQKVEFLVSFYNNEISEKSEIFDDQFSVERPDGSNFTLKIRSTKLEDSAMYFCASTERDRGRSDTQYFGPGTRLTVL.

Of note for this clone: This same CDR3 is encoded by further DNA sequences in the sample. The chain joins TRBV5-1 to TRBJ2-7; 10 nucleotides match TRBD2. The CDR3 is 17 amino acids. The germline V gene encodes CDR1 SGHRS and CDR2 YFSETQ. The J segment lost 0 bases and the V segment lost 0 bases, leaving 6 bases of the junction unmatched. The CDR3 loop reads CASSLGLAGASSYEQYF. DNA of the CDR3: TGCGCCAGCAGCTTGGGGCTAGCGGGGGCAAGCTCCTACGAGCAGTACTTC.

This chain connects TRBV6-2 or TRBV6-3 to TRBJ2-1; 12 bases agree with TRBD2. The germline gives CDR1 MNHEY, CDR2 SVGEGT. The CDR3 is 16 amino acids. V trimming: 1 base; J trimming: 4 bases; junction bases outside the gene matches: 2. The CDR3 spells CASSYFLAGGYNEQFF. The CDR3 nucleotides read TGTGCCAGCAGTTACTTCCTAGCGGGGGGGTACAATGAGCAGTTCTTC.

This chain connects TRBV9 to TRBJ2-5; D might be TRBD2 (6 bases). Per the germline V gene, CDR1 is SGDLS and CDR2 is YYNGEE. The CDR3 covers 16 residues. Between the trimmed V and J ends, which lost 6 bases and 4 bases, there was a span of 22 bases. DNA for the CDR3: TGTGCCAGCAATACTGGGGCGGAGGGTATTTTAGAGACCCAGTACTTC. Its translation: CASNTGAEGILETQYF.

Only one count was recorded for this clone. This chain uses TRBV10-2 with TRBJ1-2, with TRBD1 matching over 10 bases. The V gene's germline CDR1 is WSHSY and CDR2 SAAADI. With 7 bases clipped from V and 6 bases from J, the junction kept 2 bases outside the gene matches. This CDR3 has 12 residues. In DNA form, the CDR3 reads TGCGCCAGCAAGGGGACAGGGGATGGCTACACCTTC. This gives the protein CASKGTGDGYTF.

The chain employs TRBV14 and TRBJ1-1; no definite D call. The germline V gene encodes CDR1 SGHDN and CDR2 FVKESK. The CDR3 spans 13 residues. V was shortened by 0 bases and J by 5 bases, with 7 bases between the two germline ends. The CDR3 region has the DNA TGTGCCAGCAGCCAAGAACGGGTTACTGAAGCTTTCTTT. Encoded protein: CASSQERVTEAFF.